The clone carrying this T cell receptor beta chain was counted a few times. The data were obtained in a study of cytomegalovirus exposure and HLA in healthy donors. All the people who gave samples were healthy bone marrow donors. The germline V gene encodes CDR1 SGHDT and CDR2 YYEEEE. The CDR3 is made up of 14 amino acids. Trimming removed 0 bases from V and 2 bases from J, with 9 bases in between. The PCR had 60 Vbeta and 13 Jbeta primers. Some clones are missing from TCRdb's copy, which holds only in-frame ones; the method was immunoSEQ multiplex PCR. This repertoire shows 75,000 to 85,000 clones, around 81% found once; its top ten account for approximately 1.1%.

The TCR originated in a male donor in good health and CMV-seronegative. This rearrangement joins TRBV5-6 to TRBJ2-7; D is possibly TRBD1 (5 bases). Sample: PBMCs. CDR3 sequence (DNA): TGTGCCAGCAGCTTGGATTGGGGCCCCTACGAGCAGTACTTC. Its translation is CASSLDWGPYEQYF.